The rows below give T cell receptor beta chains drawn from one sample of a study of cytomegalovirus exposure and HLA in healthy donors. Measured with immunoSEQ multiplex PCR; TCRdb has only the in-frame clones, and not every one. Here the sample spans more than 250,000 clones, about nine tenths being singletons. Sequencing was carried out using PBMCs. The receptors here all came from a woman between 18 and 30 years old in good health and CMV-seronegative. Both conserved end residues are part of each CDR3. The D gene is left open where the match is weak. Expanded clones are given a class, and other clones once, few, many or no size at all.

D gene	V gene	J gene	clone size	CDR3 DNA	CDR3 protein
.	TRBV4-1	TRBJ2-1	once	TGCGCCAGCAGCCAGGTGGGAGAGGGCCATGAGCAGTTCTTC	CASSQVGEGHEQFF
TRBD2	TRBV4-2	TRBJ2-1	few	TGTGCCAGCAGCTCTTTAGCGGGAGCGGGTAGTGAGCAGTTCTTC	CASSSLAGAGSEQFF
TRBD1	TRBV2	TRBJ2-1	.	TGTGCCAGCAAATGGACAGGGAACAATGAGCAGTTCTTC	CASKWTGNNEQFF
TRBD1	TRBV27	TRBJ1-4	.	TGTGCCAGCAGCCCCGCCCTCAGGGGGCTGTTTTTT	CASSPALRGLFF
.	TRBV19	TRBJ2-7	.	TGTGCCAGTAGTATAGGAGGGCGTGACTACGAGCAGTACTTC	CASSIGGRDYEQYF
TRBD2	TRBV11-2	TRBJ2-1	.	TGTGCCAGCGGGACTAGGTCCTACAATGAGCAGTTCTTC	CASGTRSYNEQFF
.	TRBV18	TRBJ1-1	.	TGTGCCAGCTCACCACCGTTATCAGGGAACACTGAAGCTTTCTTT	CASSPPLSGNTEAFF
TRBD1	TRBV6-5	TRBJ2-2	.	TGTGCCAGCAGTTACGGCCGGACAGGGTCCACCGGGGAGCTGTTTTTT	CASSYGRTGSTGELFF
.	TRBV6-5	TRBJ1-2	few	TGTGCCAGCAGTCCCCGGGGTACTGGCTACACCTTC	CASSPRGTGYTF
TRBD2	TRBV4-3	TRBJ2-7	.	TGCGCCAGCAGCCAAGATCTCAGCGGGGGATACGAGCAGTACTTC	CASSQDLSGGYEQYF
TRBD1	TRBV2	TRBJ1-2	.	TGTGCCAGCAGTGAAATGGGACAGGGTCGGTTCTACACCTTC	CASSEMGQGRFYTF
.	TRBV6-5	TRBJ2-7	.	TGTGCCAGCAGTCGCGCTATGTCCTTACACGAGCAGTACTTC	CASSRAMSLHEQYF
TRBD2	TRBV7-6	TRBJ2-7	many	TGTGCCAGCAGCCCCGGACCGGGACTAGCGGGATTGTCCGGCGAGCAGTACTTC	CASSPGPGLAGLSGEQYF
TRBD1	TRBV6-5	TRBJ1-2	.	TGTGCCAGCAGTAACAGGGGTCGAGGCTATGGCTACACCTTC	CASSNRGRGYGYTF
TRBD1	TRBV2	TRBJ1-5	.	TGTGCCAGCAGTGAAGCGCTTAGGACAGGGGGCGTTCAGCCCCAGCATTTT	CASSEALRTGGVQPQHF
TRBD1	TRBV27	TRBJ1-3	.	TGTGCCAGCAGTCCCTCCGGGACAGGGGTCGGAAACACCATATATTTT	CASSPSGTGVGNTIYF
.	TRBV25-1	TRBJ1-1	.	TGTGCCAGCAGTGATCAGGGTCTCGGCGAAGCTTTCTTT	CASSDQGLGEAFF
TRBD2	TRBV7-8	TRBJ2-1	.	TGTGCCAGCAGCACCTCTAGCGGAGGCTCCTACAATGAGCAGTTCTTC	CASSTSSGGSYNEQFF
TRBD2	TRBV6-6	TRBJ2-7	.	TGTGCCAGCAGTTACTCGTTAGGCGGGAGAAACTACGAGCAGTACTTC	CASSYSLGGRNYEQYF
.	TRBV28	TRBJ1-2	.	TGTGCCAGCAGTTTGCAGTGGGCCTATGGCTACACCTTC	CASSLQWAYGYTF
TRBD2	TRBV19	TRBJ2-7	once	TGTGCCAGTAGTATCTCAACGGGACTAGCGGGAGGGAGCTACGAGCAGTACTTC	CASSISTGLAGGSYEQYF
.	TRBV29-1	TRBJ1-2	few	TGCAGCGTAGACTCCCACTATGGCTACACCTTC	CSVDSHYGYTF
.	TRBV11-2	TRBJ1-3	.	TGTGCCAGCAGCCCAGGTGGGGGAAACACCATATATTTT	CASSPGGGNTIYF
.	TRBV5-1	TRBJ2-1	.	TGCGCCAGCAGCTTGGTTCAGGAAATCTACAATGAGCAGTTCTTC	CASSLVQEIYNEQFF
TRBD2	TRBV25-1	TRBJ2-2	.	TGTGCCAGCAGTGGACGACTAGCGGGAGTAAACGGGGAGCTGTTTTTT	CASSGRLAGVNGELFF
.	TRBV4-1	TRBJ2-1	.	TGCGCCAGCAGCCGCTTTAGGTCACTAGCAGTAAGCTCCTACAATGAGCAGTTCTTC	CASSRFRSLAVSSYNEQFF
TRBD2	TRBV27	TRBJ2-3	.	TGTGCCAGCAGTTCACTAGCGGGAGGCACAGATACGCAGTATTTT	CASSSLAGGTDTQYF
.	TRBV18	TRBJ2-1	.	TGTGCCAGCTCACCACTCGCGGTGAGCTCCTACAATGAGCAGTTCTTC	CASSPLAVSSYNEQFF
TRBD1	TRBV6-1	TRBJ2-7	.	TGTGCCAGCAGTGAGGGACAGGGATTTTACGAGCAGTACTTC	CASSEGQGFYEQYF
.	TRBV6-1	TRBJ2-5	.	TGTGCCAGCAGTGAACTAGGTCCGGACCAAGAGACCCAGTACTTC	CASSELGPDQETQYF
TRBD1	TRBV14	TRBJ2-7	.	TGTGCCAGCAGCCAAGATCCGGGACAGGGGGACGAGCAGTACTTC	CASSQDPGQGDEQYF
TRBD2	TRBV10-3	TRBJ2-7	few	TGTGCCACCGGGGGGGACGAGCAGTACTTC	CATGGDEQYF
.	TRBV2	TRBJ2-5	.	TGTGCCAGCAGTCGTTACTGGGAGACCCAGTACTTC	CASSRYWETQYF
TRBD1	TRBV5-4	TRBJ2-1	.	TGTGCCAGCAGTCCCGTGGGACAGGCCTACAATGAGCAGTTCTTC	CASSPVGQAYNEQFF
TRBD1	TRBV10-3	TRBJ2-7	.	TGTGCCATCTCCGGGACAGGGGGCAACGAGCAGTACTTC	CAISGTGGNEQYF
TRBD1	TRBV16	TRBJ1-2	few	TGTGCCAGCAGCCAATCCGGGACAGTGCGGATTAACTATGGCTACACCTTC	CASSQSGTVRINYGYTF
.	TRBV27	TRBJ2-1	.	TGTGCCAGCAGCCATATCAGGGATGAGCAGTTCTTC	CASSHIRDEQFF
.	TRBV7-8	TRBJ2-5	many	TGTGCCAGCAGCTCCACGACAGCTCTTCAAGAGACCCAGTACTTC	CASSSTTALQETQYF
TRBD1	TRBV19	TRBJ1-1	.	TGTGCCAGTAGTATAGTCCCGGGACAGGGGAACACTGAAGCTTTCTTT	CASSIVPGQGNTEAFF
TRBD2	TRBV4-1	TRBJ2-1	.	TGCGCCAGCAGCCAGACCGGGGGGAACTACAATGAGCAGTTCTTC	CASSQTGGNYNEQFF
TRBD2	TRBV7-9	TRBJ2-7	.	TGTGCCAGCAGCCCCACCCCTAGCGGCGAGCAGTACTTC	CASSPTPSGEQYF
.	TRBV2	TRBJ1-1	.	TGTGCCAGCAGTGACTCGGGGGGAAACACTGAAGCTTTCTTT	CASSDSGGNTEAFF
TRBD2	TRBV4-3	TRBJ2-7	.	TGCGCCAGCAGCCAAGATGAACCCGGGTTAGCGGGAGGGTTGGTCGAGCAGTACTTC	CASSQDEPGLAGGLVEQYF
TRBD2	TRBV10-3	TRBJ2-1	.	TGTGCCATCAGTGGGGGCCGAGGTCTAGCGGGAGATAACGAGCAGTTCTTC	CAISGGRGLAGDNEQFF
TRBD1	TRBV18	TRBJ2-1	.	TGTGCCAGCTCCCGGGACAGGGCTTCCTACAATGAGCAGTTCTTC	CASSRDRASYNEQFF
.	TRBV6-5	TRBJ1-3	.	TGTGCCAGCAGTTATACAGGCCGGTCGGGAAACACCATATATTTT	CASSYTGRSGNTIYF
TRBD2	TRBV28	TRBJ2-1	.	TGTGCCAGCAGTTCATATAGCGGGAGGGCCGACAATGAGCAGTTCTTC	CASSSYSGRADNEQFF
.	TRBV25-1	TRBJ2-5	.	TGTGCCAGCAGTCGCTTAGGGGTAGAGACCCAGTACTTC	CASSRLGVETQYF
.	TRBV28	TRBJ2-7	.	TGTGCCAGCAGTCCAACCGCCGACCGCTCGGGGGAGCAGTACTTC	CASSPTADRSGEQYF
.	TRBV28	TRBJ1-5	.	TGTGCCAGCAGGCCCGACAGCCACACCGCTTATAGCAATCAGCCCCAGCATTTT	CASRPDSHTAYSNQPQHF
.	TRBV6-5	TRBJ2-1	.	TGTGCCAGCAGTTCGGGACTGGAAGGAAAAATGAGTCAGTTCTTC	CASSSGLEGKMSQFF
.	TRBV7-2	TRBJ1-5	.	TGTGCCAGCAGCTCACAGGGAAGGGGCAATCAGCCCCAGCATTTT	CASSSQGRGNQPQHF
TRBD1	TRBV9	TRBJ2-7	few	TGTGCCAGCAGCCCCGGGACAGCCAACTACGAGCAGTACTTC	CASSPGTANYEQYF
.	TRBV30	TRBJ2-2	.	TGTGCCGGGCGGGTTCTTGGCGGGGAGCTGTTTTTT	CAGRVLGGELFF
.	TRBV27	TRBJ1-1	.	TGTGCCAGCAGCCCAATCAGGTCTCCGAACACTGAAGCTTTCTTT	CASSPIRSPNTEAFF
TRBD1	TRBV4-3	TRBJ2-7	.	TGCGCCAGCAGCACTCGGACAGGGCCGATCTCCTACGAGCAGTACTTC	CASSTRTGPISYEQYF
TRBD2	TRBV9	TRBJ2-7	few	TGTGCCAGCAGCCGTAGCGGGGGGCACGAGCAGTACTTC	CASSRSGGHEQYF
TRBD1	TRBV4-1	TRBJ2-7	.	TGCGCCAGCAGCCAAGAGGACAGGGTTACCTACGAGCAGTACTTC	CASSQEDRVTYEQYF
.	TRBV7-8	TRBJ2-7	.	TGTGCCAGCAGCCAGACCCAAAAACAGTACGAGCAGTACTTC	CASSQTQKQYEQYF